A single sample is the source of the 27 T cell receptor beta chains below, sequenced in a study of blood T cells in healthy people across ages. Sample-barcoded 5' priming and a J-beta primer mix drove a second PCR of 7 to 11 cycles. A single record per CDR3 protein comes from TCRdb applying MiXCR to the 5' RACE reads. The table lists approximately 1.5 million distinct CDR3 sequences, around 35% of them singletons. Sequencing was done on a sample of blood. Receptor source: a woman in her 30s in good health.

This clonotype was detected ten times or more. J is TRBJ2-5 and V is TRBV2; no clear D gene. V lost 3 bases and J lost 5, with 4 bases in between. Germline assignment: CDR1 SNHLY and CDR2 FYNNEI. The CDR3 runs to 11 residues. The CDR3 DNA sequence: TGTGCCAGCAGTGATTTGGAGACCCAGTACTTC. Encoded protein: CASSDLETQYF.

This sequence joins TRBV20-1 and TRBJ2-5; D tentatively fits TRBD1 or TRBD2 (7 bases each). The CDR3 length is 13 residues. Looked up from germline, CDR1 is DFQATT and CDR2 is SNEGSKA (reference sequence). The V and J ends lost 6 bases and 5 bases respectively, with 16 bases between them. CDR3 sequence (DNA): TGCAGTGCACCTCACAGGGGAGGGGAGACCCAGTACTTC. It codes for CSAPHRGGETQYF.

In the case of this clonotype: Germline and junction disagree at one end, which may indicate a read error. The chain carries TRBV3-1 and TRBJ2-7; possibly TRBD1 or TRBD2 for D (5 bases each). The CDR3 runs 14 residues. Germline loops: CDR1 LGHDT, CDR2 YNNKEL (reference sequence). CDR3 in amino acids: CASSQDLGTYGQYF. CDR3 nucleotides: TGTGCCAGCAGCCAAGATTTAGGGACCTACGGGCAGTACTTC.

This clonotype was observed a few times. V and J are TRBV10-3 and TRBJ2-5, with 8 bases matching TRBD2. Germline loops: CDR1 ENHRY, CDR2 SYGVKD. Losses at the gene ends were 11 bases for V and 1 base for J; bases not matched to a gene: 6. The CDR3 runs to 13 residues. This CDR3 is CAASGGFQETQYF. The CDR3 nucleotides are TGTGCCGCAAGCGGGGGCTTCCAAGAGACCCAGTACTTC.

This clonotype has a count of ten or more. The J gene is TRBJ1-2, the V gene TRBV20-1, with D possibly being TRBD1 (6 bases). The V gene's germline CDR1 is DFQATT and CDR2 SNEGSKA (reference sequence). The V end lost 5 bases, the J end lost 4 bases, and 14 bases lay between the germline ends. The CDR3 covers 13 residues. CDR3: CSASGARSYGYTF. As DNA, the CDR3 is TGCAGTGCTTCAGGGGCTCGGAGCTATGGCTACACCTTC.

This clonotype was detected a few times. V gene TRBV9 combines with J gene TRBJ2-1; 7 bases agree with TRBD2. Germline loops: CDR1 SGDLS, CDR2 YYNGEE. The CDR3 is 17 residues long. V lost 5 bases to trimming and J lost 5 bases; unmatched junction nucleotides: 16. In DNA, the CDR3 is TGTGCCAGCAGTCACCCGATCGGCGGGGGAGTTAACAATGAGCAGTTCTTC. Amino acid sequence: CASSHPIGGGVNNEQFF.

The chain carries TRBV14 and TRBJ1-2; D uncertain. Trimming left V 3 bases short and J 3 bases short, with 8 bases between. CDR1 is SGHDN and CDR2 is FVKESK in the germline V gene. This CDR3 region has 13 residues. The CDR3 sequence: CASSHPKYYGYTF. Written as DNA, the CDR3 is TGTGCCAGCAGCCACCCCAAGTACTATGGCTACACCTTC.

The V and J genes are TRBV20-1 and TRBJ2-1; the D gene is possibly TRBD2 (5 bases). CDR1 DFQATT and CDR2 SNEGSKA come from the germline V gene (reference sequence). Trimming took 0 bases from V and 0 from J, leaving 12 bases between them. The CDR3 has 16 amino acids. The DNA of the CDR3 is TGCAGTGCTAGAGATGAAGGGAGAAGCTCCTACAATGAGCAGTTCTTC. Translation gives CSARDEGRSSYNEQFF.

This chain uses TRBV6-5 with TRBJ2-1; 7 positions agree with TRBD2. Trimming removed 5 bases from V and 3 bases from J; junction bases left unmatched: 7. The CDR3 is 15 amino acids. Germline CDR1 MNHEY, CDR2 SVGAGI. CDR3 sequence (DNA): TGTGCCAGCAGTCCGAGCGGGATTGACTACAATGAGCAGTTCTTC. It codes for CASSPSGIDYNEQFF.

This clonotype came up a few times. The chain uses TRBV20-1 and TRBJ2-7; 8 bases are a match to TRBD2. Unmatched junction bases numbered 4, after V lost 0 bases and J lost 0 bases. The CDR3 consists of 15 residues. Germline-derived CDR1 and CDR2 are DFQATT and SNEGSKA (reference sequence). In DNA, the CDR3 is TGCAGTGCTAGAGATGTAGCGGGGTACTCCTACGAGCAGTACTTC. This sequence encodes CSARDVAGYSYEQYF.

This clonotype was recorded a few times. The chain employs TRBV7-9 and TRBJ2-3; 7 nucleotides line up with TRBD2. V lost 5 bases, J lost 8 bases, and 16 bases stayed unmatched. CDR1 SEHNR and CDR2 FQNEAQ come from the germline V gene (reference sequence). CDR3 length: 16 residues. The CDR3 reads CASSPPSGMGRGTQYF. For the CDR3, the DNA is TGTGCCAGCAGCCCACCCAGCGGGATGGGCCGGGGTACGCAGTATTTT.

In DNA, the CDR3 is TGTGCCAGCAGAGATACTACTAGCGGGATCTCCTACAATGAGCAGTTCTTC. This translates into CASRDTTSGISYNEQFF. This sequence joins TRBV13 and TRBJ2-1; 10 bases agree with TRBD2. The germline V gene encodes CDR1 PRHDT and CDR2 FYEKMQ (reference sequence). The V gene end was trimmed by 6 bases and the J gene end by 0 bases; junction bases not matched to a gene: 8. The CDR3 runs 17 residues.

This clonotype occurred a few times. The chain's CDR3 is CASSAGRGLISYEQYF. For the CDR3, the DNA is TGTGCCAGCAGTGCGGGCAGGGGGCTGATATCCTACGAGCAGTACTTC. V usage is TRBV2 and J usage is TRBJ2-7; TRBD1 aligns across 8 bases. This CDR3 region has 16 residues. Germline V gene lookup returns CDR1 SNHLY and CDR2 FYNNEI. Trimming at V came to 4 bases and at J to 1 base, leaving 9 bases not matched to a gene.

This chain links TRBV2 with TRBJ1-1; maybe TRBD1 (6 bases). The CDR3 is 14 residues long. Per the germline V gene, CDR1 is SNHLY and CDR2 is FYNNEI. The V end lost 4 bases, the J end lost 11 bases, and 20 bases lay between the germline ends. The CDR3 spells CASSAWSGDGSAFF. CDR3 coding DNA: TGTGCCAGCAGTGCATGGTCAGGGGACGGATCGGCTTTCTTT.

In its sample, this clonotype was seen a few times. The V gene is TRBV25-1, the J gene TRBJ2-7; D remains unclear. The CDR3 is made up of 15 amino acids. V lost 4 bases to trimming and J lost 0 bases, with 13 bases between them. Per germline, CDR1 MGHDK and CDR2 SYGVNS. The chain's CDR3 is CASSGRSLSSYEQYF. CDR3 nucleotides: TGTGCCAGCAGTGGGCGGAGTCTGAGCTCCTACGAGCAGTACTTC.

The table lists this clonotype with a few counts. The chain uses TRBV20-1 and TRBJ2-7; D unclear. Germline CDR1 DFQATT, CDR2 SNEGSKA (reference sequence). V lost 3 bases, J lost 0 bases, and 6 bases lay in between. This CDR3 spans 12 amino acids. CDR3 sequence: CSASEYSYEQYF. In nucleotides, the CDR3 is TGCAGTGCTAGTGAATACTCCTACGAGCAGTACTTC.

This clonotype was recorded at least ten times. The rearrangement links TRBV12-3 or TRBV12-4 to TRBJ2-5, with 9 nucleotides matching TRBD2. CDR3 length equals 15 residues. V gave up 3 bases and J gave up 1 base; unmatched junction bases: 3. The CDR3 spells CASSLGGGVQETQYF. In DNA, the CDR3 is TGTGCCAGCAGTTTGGGCGGGGGGGTCCAAGAGACCCAGTACTTC.

As concerns this clonotype: Just one base apart from a much larger clone, this may be a read error. Given the absence of the conserved phenylalanine or tryptophan at the CDR3 end, a read error is likely. The chain couples TRBV5-1 to TRBJ2-7; D is perhaps TRBD2 (5 bases). Germline CDR1 and CDR2: SGHRS and YFSETQ. The CDR3 extends over 14 amino acids. Trimming shortened V by 5 bases and J by 0 bases, and 12 bases separated the two germline ends. CDR3 sequence reads: CASRYAGSSYEQYC. The CDR3, as DNA: TGCGCCAGCAGATATGCGGGTTCCTCCTACGAGCAGTACTGC.

The J gene is TRBJ2-5, the V gene TRBV30, with 7 bases that match TRBD2. The V segment lost 4 bases and the J segment 13 bases; nucleotides outside the gene matches: 9. The CDR3 has 11 residues. The germline V gene encodes CDR1 GTSNPN and CDR2 SVGIG (reference sequence). CDR3 region: CAWTSGLLLYF. The CDR3 region has the DNA TGTGCCTGGACTAGCGGTTTACTCTTGTACTTC.

This clonotype has only a few counts. The chain is built from TRBV4-1 and TRBJ2-1; 7 bases map to TRBD2. J lost 13 bases, V lost 0 bases, and 12 bases had no gene match. Germline V gene lookup returns CDR1 MGHRA and CDR2 YSYEKL. CDR3 size: 15 residues. Here the CDR3 DNA reads TGCGCCAGCAGCCAAGATCGGACTAGTCCCGAGACCCAGTTCTTC. Translating gives CASSQDRTSPETQFF.

The chain links TRBV20-1 to TRBJ2-5, with 10 bases aligning to TRBD2. The CDR3 has 13 residues. V lost 5 bases and J lost 5; bases outside the gene matches: 5. Germline V gene data show CDR1 as DFQATT and CDR2 as SNEGSKA (reference sequence). In nucleotides, the CDR3 is TGCAGTGCTCCTAGCGGGAGTATGGAGACCCAGTACTTC. Translated: CSAPSGSMETQYF.

This clonotype appeared many times. The genes are TRBV10-3 and TRBJ2-7; a weak D match, TRBD2 (6 bases). The CDR3 extends over 15 amino acids. The V gene's germline CDR1 is ENHRY and CDR2 SYGVKD. V was cut by 9 bases and J by 4 bases, with 22 bases left in between. CDR3 residues: CAIHALGSEGYEQYF. DNA of the CDR3: TGTGCCATTCACGCCCTCGGGAGTGAAGGGTACGAGCAGTACTTC.

This clonotype was counted a few times. This sequence joins TRBV6-5 and TRBJ1-2; D not resolved. The CDR3 extends over 14 amino acids. CDR1 is MNHEY and CDR2 is SVGAGI in the germline V gene. Trimming took off 0 bases at V and 8 bases at J, with 13 bases between the two ends. The chain's CDR3 is CASSYSGGQKGYTF. The CDR3 DNA reads TGTGCCAGCAGTTACTCGGGAGGGCAGAAGGGCTACACCTTC.

The chain has TRBV7-2 and TRBJ2-3; the D gene could be TRBD1 or TRBD2 (5 bases each). The ends were cut back, 6 bases at V and 1 base at J, with 14 bases in the middle. The CDR3 consists of 15 residues. Germline V gives CDR1 SGHTA, CDR2 FQGNSA. CDR3 amino acids: CASRPPGARTDTQYF. As DNA, the CDR3 is TGTGCCAGCAGACCCCCCGGGGCCCGCACAGATACGCAGTATTTT.

Concerning this clonotype itself: Since a much larger clone is just one base distant, this may be a read error. The chain couples TRBV3-1 to TRBJ2-1; no clear D. The ends were cut back, 4 bases at V and 9 bases at J, with 16 bases in the middle. The CDR3 has 14 amino acids. The germline gives CDR1 LGHDT, CDR2 YNNKEL (reference sequence). In nucleotides, the CDR3 is TGTGCCAGCAGCCCAGTCGGCAGCCACAGTGAGCAGTTCTTC. The encoded protein is CASSPVGSHSEQFF.

This clonotype was seen more than once but under ten times. The genes are TRBV7-6 and TRBJ2-1; TRBD2 agrees at 11 bases. This CDR3 is built from 17 residues. In germline, CDR1 is SGHVS, CDR2 FNYEAQ. V was clipped by 0 bases and J by 9 bases; unmatched bases: 10. The CDR3 is CASSLAWGSGGAAEQFF. CDR3 in DNA: TGTGCCAGCAGCTTAGCGTGGGGTAGCGGGGGGGCCGCTGAGCAGTTCTTC.

This chain joins TRBV11-2 and TRBJ2-7; D ambiguous. This CDR3 is built from 12 residues. Per germline, CDR1 SGHAT and CDR2 FQNNGV. V lost 5 bases and J lost 7, with 12 bases in between. In DNA form, the CDR3 reads TGTGCCAGCAGCCCCAACGGGTTTGAGCAGTACTTC. Translated, it gives CASSPNGFEQYF.